The rows below give T cell receptor beta chains drawn from one sample of a study of Tregs in tolerant kidney transplant recipients. Their cognate antigens are unknown. Using immunoSEQ multiplex PCR, the repertoire was profiled, and TCRdb retains in-frame clones only, with some absent. Of approximately 30,000 clones listed, under 90% were seen once; the top ten hold approximately 2.4%. Material: Tregs from blood cultured with allogeneic cells. These TCRs come from a human donor in good health. Each CDR3 is given with its conserved first and last residue. D genes are given only for firm matches. Not all rows give a size; the values are once, few, many and, for expanded clones, a class.

v_call: TRBV14
d_call: TRBD1
clone_size: few
j_call: TRBJ2-1
cdr3_nt: TGTGCCAGCAGCCACGGGGGACAGGACCACAATGAGCAGTTCTTC
cdr3_aa: CASSHGGQDHNEQFF

v_call: TRBV6-4
d_call: NA
clone_size: NA
j_call: TRBJ2-6
cdr3_nt: TGTGCCAGCAGTCCACAGGCCCTGGCTGGGGCCAACGTCCTGACTTTC
cdr3_aa: CASSPQALAGANVLTF

v_call: TRBV6-6
d_call: NA
clone_size: NA
j_call: TRBJ2-7
cdr3_nt: TGTGCCAGCAGGGGAGCGGGTTCCTACGAGCAGTACTTC
cdr3_aa: CASRGAGSYEQYF

v_call: TRBV19
d_call: TRBD1
clone_size: NA
j_call: TRBJ1-2
cdr3_nt: TGTGCCAGTAGGATAACGGGACAGGGCCTCCGAACTAACTATGGCTACACCTTC
cdr3_aa: CASRITGQGLRTNYGYTF

v_call: TRBV6-6
d_call: NA
clone_size: NA
j_call: TRBJ1-3
cdr3_nt: TGTGCCAGCAGTTACTCCGGGACAGGAAACACCATATATTTT
cdr3_aa: CASSYSGTGNTIYF

v_call: TRBV30
d_call: NA
clone_size: NA
j_call: TRBJ1-2
cdr3_nt: TGTGCCTGGAGTGTATGGGGAGGGAACTATGGCTACACCTTC
cdr3_aa: CAWSVWGGNYGYTF

v_call: TRBV9
d_call: NA
clone_size: NA
j_call: TRBJ1-1
cdr3_nt: TGTGCCAGCAGTAAACAGGGAAACACTGAAGCTTTCTTT
cdr3_aa: CASSKQGNTEAFF

v_call: TRBV5-1
d_call: NA
clone_size: NA
j_call: TRBJ2-6
cdr3_nt: TGCGCCAGCAGCTTCTCTGGGGCCAACGTCCTGACTTTC
cdr3_aa: CASSFSGANVLTF

v_call: TRBV4-2
d_call: NA
clone_size: NA
j_call: TRBJ1-1
cdr3_nt: TGTGCCAGCAGCCGACCGGGGGTCCCTGAAGCTTTCTTT
cdr3_aa: CASSRPGVPEAFF

v_call: TRBV5-4
d_call: NA
clone_size: NA
j_call: TRBJ2-3
cdr3_nt: TGTGCCAGCAGCCGAATGGGTCGGACAGATACGCAGTATTTT
cdr3_aa: CASSRMGRTDTQYF